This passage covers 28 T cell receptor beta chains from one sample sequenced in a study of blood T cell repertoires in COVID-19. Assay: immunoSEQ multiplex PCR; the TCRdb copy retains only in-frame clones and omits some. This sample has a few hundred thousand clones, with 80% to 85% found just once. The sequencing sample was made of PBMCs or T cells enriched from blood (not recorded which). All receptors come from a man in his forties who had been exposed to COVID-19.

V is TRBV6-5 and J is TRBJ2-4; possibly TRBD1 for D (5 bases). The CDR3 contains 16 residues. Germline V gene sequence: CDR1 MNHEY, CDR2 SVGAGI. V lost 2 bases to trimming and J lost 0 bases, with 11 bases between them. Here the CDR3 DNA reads TGTGCCAGCAGTTACCTTGACAGTTTAGCCAAAAACATTCAGTACTTC. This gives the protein CASSYLDSLAKNIQYF.

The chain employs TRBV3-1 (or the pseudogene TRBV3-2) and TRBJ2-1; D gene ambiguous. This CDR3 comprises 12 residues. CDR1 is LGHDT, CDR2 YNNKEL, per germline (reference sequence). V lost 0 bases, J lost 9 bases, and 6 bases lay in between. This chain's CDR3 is CASSQEAGEQFF. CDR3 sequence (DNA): TGTGCCAGCAGCCAAGAAGCCGGTGAGCAGTTCTTC.

The CDR3 DNA sequence: TGTGCCACCAGTGATGGCAGCGGGCGGTACAATGAGCAGTTCTTC. Its translation: CATSDGSGRYNEQFF. The chain uses TRBV24-1 and TRBJ2-1, with D maybe TRBD2 (6 bases). Trimming took 3 bases from V and 4 from J, leaving 12 bases between them. This CDR3 spans 15 amino acids. CDR1 KGHDR and CDR2 SFDVKD come from the germline V gene.

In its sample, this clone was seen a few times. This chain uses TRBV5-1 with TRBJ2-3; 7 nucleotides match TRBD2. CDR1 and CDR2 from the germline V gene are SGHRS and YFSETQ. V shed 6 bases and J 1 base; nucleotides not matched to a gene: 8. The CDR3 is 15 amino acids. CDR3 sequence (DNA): TGCGCCAGCAACCAAGCGGGAATTGGCACAGATACGCAGTATTTT. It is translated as CASNQAGIGTDTQYF.

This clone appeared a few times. Here the CDR3 reads CASRLAGAGDTQYF. The CDR3, as DNA: TGTGCCAGTCGACTAGCGGGAGCCGGAGATACGCAGTATTTT. The rearrangement joins TRBV19 to TRBJ2-3; 12 bases align to TRBD2. The ends lost 8 bases at V and 5 bases at J; junction bases unmatched: 5. Per germline, CDR1 LNHDA and CDR2 SQIVND (reference sequence). This CDR3 comprises 14 residues.

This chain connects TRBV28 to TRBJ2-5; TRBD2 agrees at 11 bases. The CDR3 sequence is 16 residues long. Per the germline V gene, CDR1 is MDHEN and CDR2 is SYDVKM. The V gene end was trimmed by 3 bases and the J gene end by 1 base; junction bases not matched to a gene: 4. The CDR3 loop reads CASSLTSGDLQETQYF. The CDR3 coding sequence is TGTGCCAGCAGTTTGACTAGCGGGGACCTCCAAGAGACCCAGTACTTC.

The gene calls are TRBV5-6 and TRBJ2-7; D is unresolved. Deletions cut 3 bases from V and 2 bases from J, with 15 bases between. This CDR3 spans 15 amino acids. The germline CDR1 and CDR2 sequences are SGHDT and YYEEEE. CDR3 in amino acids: CASSSAGWLTYEQYF. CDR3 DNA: TGTGCCAGCAGCTCAGCCGGGTGGCTTACCTACGAGCAGTACTTC.

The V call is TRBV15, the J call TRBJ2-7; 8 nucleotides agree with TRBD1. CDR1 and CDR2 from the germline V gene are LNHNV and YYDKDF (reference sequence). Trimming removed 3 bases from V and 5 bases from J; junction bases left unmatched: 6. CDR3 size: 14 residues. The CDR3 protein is CATSSRDRRNEQYF. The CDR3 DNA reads TGTGCCACCAGCAGCCGGGACAGGCGGAACGAGCAGTACTTC.

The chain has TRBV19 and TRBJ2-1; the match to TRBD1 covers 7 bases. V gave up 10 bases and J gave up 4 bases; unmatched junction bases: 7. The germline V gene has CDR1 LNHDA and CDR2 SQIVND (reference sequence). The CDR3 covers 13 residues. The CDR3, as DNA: TGTGCCACCGCACGGGACAGATACAATGAGCAGTTCTTC. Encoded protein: CATARDRYNEQFF.

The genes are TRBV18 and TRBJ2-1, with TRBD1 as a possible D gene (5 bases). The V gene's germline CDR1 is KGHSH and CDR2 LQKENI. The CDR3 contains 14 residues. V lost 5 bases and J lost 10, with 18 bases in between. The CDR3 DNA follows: TGTGCCAGCTCAATCAGGGCCACCATCGGGGAGCAGTTCTTC. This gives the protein CASSIRATIGEQFF.

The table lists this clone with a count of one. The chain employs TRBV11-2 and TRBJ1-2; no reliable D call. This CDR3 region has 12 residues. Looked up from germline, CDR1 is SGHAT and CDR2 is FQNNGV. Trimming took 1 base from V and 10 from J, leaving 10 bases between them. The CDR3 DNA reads TGTGCCAGCAGCTTAGTGGGAGAAGACTACACCTTC. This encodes CASSLVGEDYTF. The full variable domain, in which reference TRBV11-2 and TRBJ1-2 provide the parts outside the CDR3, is EAGVAQSPRYKIIEKRQSVAFWCNPISGHATLYWYQQILGQGPKLLIQFQNNGVVDDSQLPKDRFSAERLKGVDSTLKIQPAKLEDSAVYLCASSLVGEDYTFGSGTRLTVV.

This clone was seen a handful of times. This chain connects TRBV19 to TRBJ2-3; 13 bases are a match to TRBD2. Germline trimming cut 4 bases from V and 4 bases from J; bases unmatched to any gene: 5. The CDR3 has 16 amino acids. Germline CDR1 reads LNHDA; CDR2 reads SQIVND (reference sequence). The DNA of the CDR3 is TGTGCCAGTAGTAGAAGGACTAGCGGGAGACCAGATACGCAGTATTTT. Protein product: CASSRRTSGRPDTQYF. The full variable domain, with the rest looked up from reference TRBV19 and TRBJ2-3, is DGGITQSPKYLFRKEGQNVTLSCEQNLNHDAMYWYRQDPGQGLRLIYYSQIVNDFQKGDIAEGYSVSREKKESFPLTVTSAQKNPTAFYLCASSRRTSGRPDTQYFGPGTRLTVL.

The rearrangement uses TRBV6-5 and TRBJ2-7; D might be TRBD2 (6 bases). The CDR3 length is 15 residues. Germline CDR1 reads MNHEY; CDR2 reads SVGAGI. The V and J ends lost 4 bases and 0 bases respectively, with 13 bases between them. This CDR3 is CASSSEAAGSYEQYF. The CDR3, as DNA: TGTGCCAGCAGTTCAGAGGCAGCGGGCTCCTACGAGCAGTACTTC.

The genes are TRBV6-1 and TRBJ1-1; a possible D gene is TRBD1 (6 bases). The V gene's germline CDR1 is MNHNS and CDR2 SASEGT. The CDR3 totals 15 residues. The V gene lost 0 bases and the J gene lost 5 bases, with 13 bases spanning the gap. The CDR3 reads CASSEAPLTGTEAFF. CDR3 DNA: TGTGCCAGCAGTGAAGCGCCGTTAACAGGGACTGAAGCTTTCTTT.

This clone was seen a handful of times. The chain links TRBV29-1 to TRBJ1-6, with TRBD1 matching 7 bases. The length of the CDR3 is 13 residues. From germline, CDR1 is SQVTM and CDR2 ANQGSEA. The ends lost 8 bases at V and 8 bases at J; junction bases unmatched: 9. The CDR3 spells CSIRQGRDSPLHF. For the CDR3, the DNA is TGCAGCATAAGACAGGGACGGGATTCACCCCTCCACTTT. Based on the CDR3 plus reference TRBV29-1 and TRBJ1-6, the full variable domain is SAVISQKPSRDICQRGTSLTIQCQVDSQVTMMFWYRQQPGQSLTLIATANQGSEATYESGFVIDKFPISRPNLTFSTLTVSNMSPEDSSIYLCSIRQGRDSPLHFGNGTRLTVT.

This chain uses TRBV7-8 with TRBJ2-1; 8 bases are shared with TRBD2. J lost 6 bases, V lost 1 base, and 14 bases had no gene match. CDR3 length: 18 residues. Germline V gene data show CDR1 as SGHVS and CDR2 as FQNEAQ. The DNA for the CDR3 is TGTGCCAGCAGCTTAGAGACTTTAGTGGGCGGGAGGAGCAATGAGCAGTTCTTC. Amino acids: CASSLETLVGGRSNEQFF.

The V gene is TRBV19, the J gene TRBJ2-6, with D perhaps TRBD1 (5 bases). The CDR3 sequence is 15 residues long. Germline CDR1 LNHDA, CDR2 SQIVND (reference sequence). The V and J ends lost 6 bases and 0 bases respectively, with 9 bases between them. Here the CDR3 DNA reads TGTGCCAGTAGCAAAACAGGCTCTGGGGCCAACGTCCTGACTTTC. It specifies CASSKTGSGANVLTF.

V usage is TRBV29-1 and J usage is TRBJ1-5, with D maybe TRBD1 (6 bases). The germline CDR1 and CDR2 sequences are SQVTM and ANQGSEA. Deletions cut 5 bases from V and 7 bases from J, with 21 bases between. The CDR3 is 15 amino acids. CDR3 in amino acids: CSVLTTGGAAQPQHF. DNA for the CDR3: TGCAGCGTTCTCACCACGGGGGGGGCGGCCCAGCCCCAGCATTTT.

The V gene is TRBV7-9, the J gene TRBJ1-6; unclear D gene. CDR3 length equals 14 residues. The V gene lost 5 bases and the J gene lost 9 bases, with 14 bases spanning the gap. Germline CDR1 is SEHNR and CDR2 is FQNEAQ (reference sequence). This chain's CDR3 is CASSENQPVSPLHF. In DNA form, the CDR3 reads TGTGCCAGCAGCGAGAATCAACCTGTTTCACCCCTCCACTTT.

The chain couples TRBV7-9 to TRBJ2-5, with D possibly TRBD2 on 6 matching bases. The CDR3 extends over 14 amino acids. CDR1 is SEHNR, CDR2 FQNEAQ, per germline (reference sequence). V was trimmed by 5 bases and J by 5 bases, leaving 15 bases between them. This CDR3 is CASSRDGGMETQYF. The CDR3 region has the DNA TGTGCCAGCAGCCGCGATGGGGGGATGGAGACCCAGTACTTC.

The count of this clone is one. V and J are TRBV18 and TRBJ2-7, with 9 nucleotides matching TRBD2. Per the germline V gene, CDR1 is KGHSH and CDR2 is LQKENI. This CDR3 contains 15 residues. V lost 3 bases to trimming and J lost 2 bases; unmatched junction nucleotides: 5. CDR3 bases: TGTGCCAGCTCACCGGGTAGCGGGGGAGCCTACGAGCAGTACTTC. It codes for CASSPGSGGAYEQYF.

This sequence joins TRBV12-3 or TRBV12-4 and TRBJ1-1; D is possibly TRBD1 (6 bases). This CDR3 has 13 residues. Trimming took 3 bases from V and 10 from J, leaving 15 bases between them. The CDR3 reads CASSFGAGDRAFF. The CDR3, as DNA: TGTGCCAGCAGTTTTGGGGCAGGGGACCGAGCTTTCTTT.

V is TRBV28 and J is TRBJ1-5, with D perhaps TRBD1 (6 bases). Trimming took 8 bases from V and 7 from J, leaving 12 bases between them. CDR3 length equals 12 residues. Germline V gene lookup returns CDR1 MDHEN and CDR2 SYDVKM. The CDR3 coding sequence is TGTGCCAGCGCAACAGGGAACCAGCCCCAGCATTTT. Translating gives CASATGNQPQHF.

The CDR3 DNA reads as TGTGCCAGCTCACCAAGGGGCAGCCACACTGAAGCTTTCTTT. The encoded protein is CASSPRGSHTEAFF. The genes are TRBV18 and TRBJ1-1; D is possibly TRBD1 (5 bases). This CDR3 spans 14 amino acids. Germline CDR1 and CDR2: KGHSH and LQKENI. The V gene lost 2 bases and the J gene lost 3 bases, with 10 bases spanning the gap.

CDR3 nucleotides: TGTGCCAGCAGCTCGCATCTCGGGACAAGTAGCAATCAGCCCCAGCATTTT. It is translated as CASSSHLGTSSNQPQHF. V is TRBV5-8 and J is TRBJ1-5; weak D call: TRBD1 (6 bases). Per germline, CDR1 SGHTS and CDR2 YDEGEE. The CDR3 consists of 17 residues. V lost 3 bases to trimming and J lost 0 bases, with 16 bases between them.

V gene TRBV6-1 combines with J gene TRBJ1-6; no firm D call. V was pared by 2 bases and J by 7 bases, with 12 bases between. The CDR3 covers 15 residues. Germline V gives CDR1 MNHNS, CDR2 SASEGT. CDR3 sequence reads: CASSESRIRNSPLHF. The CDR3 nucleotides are TGTGCCAGCAGTGAATCCCGTATCCGGAATTCACCCCTCCACTTT.

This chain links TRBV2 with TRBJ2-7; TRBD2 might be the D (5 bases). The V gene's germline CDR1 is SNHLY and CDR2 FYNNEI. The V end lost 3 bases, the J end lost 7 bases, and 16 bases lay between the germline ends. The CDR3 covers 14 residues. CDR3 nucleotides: TGTGCCAGCAGTGAGGAGGTGGCTATAGAGGAGCAGTACTTC. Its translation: CASSEEVAIEEQYF. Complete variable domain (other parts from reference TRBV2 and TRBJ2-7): EPEVTQTPSHQVTQMGQEVILRCVPISNHLYFYWYRQILGQKVEFLVSFYNNEISEKSEIFDDQFSVERPDGSNFTLKIRSTKLEDSAMYFCASSEEVAIEEQYFGPGTRLTVT.

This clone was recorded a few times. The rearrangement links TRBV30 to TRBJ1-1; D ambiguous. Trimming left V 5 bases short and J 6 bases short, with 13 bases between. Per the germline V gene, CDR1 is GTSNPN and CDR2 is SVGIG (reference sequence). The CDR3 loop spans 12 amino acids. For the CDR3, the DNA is TGTGCCTGGGCTCCCCGGGTCTCTGAAGCTTTCTTT. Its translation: CAWAPRVSEAFF.